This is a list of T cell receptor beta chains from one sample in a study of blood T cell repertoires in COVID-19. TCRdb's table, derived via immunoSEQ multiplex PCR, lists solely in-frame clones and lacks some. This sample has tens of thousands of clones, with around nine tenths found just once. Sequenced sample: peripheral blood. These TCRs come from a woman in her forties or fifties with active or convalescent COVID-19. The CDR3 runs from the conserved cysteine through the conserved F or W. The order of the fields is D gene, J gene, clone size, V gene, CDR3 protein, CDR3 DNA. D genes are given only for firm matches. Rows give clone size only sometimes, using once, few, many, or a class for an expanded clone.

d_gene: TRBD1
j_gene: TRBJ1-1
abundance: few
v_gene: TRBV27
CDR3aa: CASSLSAGGSTEAFF
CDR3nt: TGTGCCAGCAGTTTATCGGCAGGGGGCAGCACTGAAGCTTTCTTT

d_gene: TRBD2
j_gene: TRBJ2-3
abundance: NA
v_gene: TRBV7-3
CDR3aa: CASSQGLASTDTQYF
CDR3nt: TGTGCCAGCAGCCAGGGACTAGCGAGCACAGATACGCAGTATTTT

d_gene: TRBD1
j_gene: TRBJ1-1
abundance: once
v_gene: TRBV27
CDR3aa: CASSPVQRQGWNTEAFF
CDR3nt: TGTGCCAGCAGTCCCGTTCAGAGACAGGGGTGGAACACTGAAGCTTTCTTT

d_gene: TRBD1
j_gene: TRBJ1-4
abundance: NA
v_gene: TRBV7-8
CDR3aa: CASSPDRVWEKLFF
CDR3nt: TGTGCCAGCAGTCCGGACAGGGTGTGGGAAAAACTGTTTTTT

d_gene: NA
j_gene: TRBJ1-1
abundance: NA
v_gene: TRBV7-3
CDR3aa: CASSTSGLDEAFF
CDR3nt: TGTGCCAGCAGCACGAGCGGCCTGGACGAAGCTTTCTTT

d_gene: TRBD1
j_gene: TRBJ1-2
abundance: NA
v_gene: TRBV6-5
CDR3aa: CASRDWTGGVYGYTF
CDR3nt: TGTGCCAGCAGGGACTGGACAGGGGGGGTCTATGGCTACACCTTC

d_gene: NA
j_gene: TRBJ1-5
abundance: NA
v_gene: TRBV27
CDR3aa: CASSLFGGGSNQPQHF
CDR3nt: TGTGCCAGCAGTTTATTTGGGGGGGGTAGCAATCAGCCCCAGCATTTT

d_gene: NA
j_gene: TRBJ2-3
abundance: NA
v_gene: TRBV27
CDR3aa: CASSSRGRSTDTQYF
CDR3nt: TGTGCCAGCAGTTCCCGAGGGCGTAGCACAGATACGCAGTATTTT

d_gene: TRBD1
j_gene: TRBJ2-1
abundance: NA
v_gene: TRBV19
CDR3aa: CASSYRGNENNEQFF
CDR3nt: TGTGCCAGTTCGTACAGGGGCAATGAGAACAATGAGCAGTTCTTC

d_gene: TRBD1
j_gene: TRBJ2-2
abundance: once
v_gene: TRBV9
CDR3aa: CASSVGTGDTGELFF
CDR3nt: TGTGCCAGCAGCGTAGGGACAGGGGACACCGGGGAGCTGTTTTTT

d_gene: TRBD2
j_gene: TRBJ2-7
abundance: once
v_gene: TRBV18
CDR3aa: CASSPQKREPSYEQYF
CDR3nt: TGTGCCAGCTCACCACAAAAGCGGGAGCCCTCCTACGAGCAGTACTTC

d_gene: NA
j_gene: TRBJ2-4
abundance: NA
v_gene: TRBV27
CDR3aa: CASSTGGENIQYF
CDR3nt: TGTGCCAGCAGTACAGGTGGGGAAAACATTCAGTACTTC

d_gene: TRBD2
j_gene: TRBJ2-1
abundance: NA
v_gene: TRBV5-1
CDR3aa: CASSLEGSGMDNEQFF
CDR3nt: TGCGCCAGCAGCTTGGAAGGTAGCGGGATGGACAATGAGCAGTTCTTC

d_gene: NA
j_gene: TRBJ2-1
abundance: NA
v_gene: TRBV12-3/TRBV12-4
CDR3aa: CASSLVASEQFF
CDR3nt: TGTGCCAGCAGTTTGGTTGCTAGTGAGCAGTTCTTC

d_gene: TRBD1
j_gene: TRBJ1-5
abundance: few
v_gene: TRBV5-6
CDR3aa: CASSLGDRDDQPQHF
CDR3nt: TGTGCCAGCAGCTTGGGGGACAGGGATGATCAGCCCCAGCATTTT

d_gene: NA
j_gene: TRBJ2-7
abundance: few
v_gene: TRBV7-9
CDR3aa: CASSSLAREQYF
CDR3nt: TGTGCCAGCAGCTCGCTAGCCCGCGAGCAGTACTTC

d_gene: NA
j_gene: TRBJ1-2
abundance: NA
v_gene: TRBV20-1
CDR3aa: CSASWITGYGYTF
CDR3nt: TGCAGTGCTAGTTGGATCACGGGCTATGGCTACACCTTC

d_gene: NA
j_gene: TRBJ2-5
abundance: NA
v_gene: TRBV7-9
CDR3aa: CASSLVYSGETQYF
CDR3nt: TGTGCCAGCAGCTTAGTTTACAGTGGGGAGACCCAGTACTTC

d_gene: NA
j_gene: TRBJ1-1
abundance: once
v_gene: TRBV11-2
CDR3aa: CASSLNPPGVRGLAFF
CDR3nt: TGTGCCAGCAGCCTCAACCCCCCGGGGGTTAGGGGCTTAGCTTTCTTT

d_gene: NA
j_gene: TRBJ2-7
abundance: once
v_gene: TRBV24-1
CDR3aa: CATSDFPQSGSYEQYF
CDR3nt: TGTGCCACCAGTGATTTCCCACAGAGTGGCTCCTACGAGCAGTACTTC

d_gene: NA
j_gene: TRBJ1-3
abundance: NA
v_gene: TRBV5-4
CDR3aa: CASSPGPSGGNTIYF
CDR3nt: TGTGCCAGCAGCCCGGGACCGTCGGGAGGGAACACCATATATTTT

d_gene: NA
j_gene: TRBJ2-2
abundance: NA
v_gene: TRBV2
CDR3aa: CASSELGTTGELFF
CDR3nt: TGTGCCAGCAGTGAACTAGGTACCACCGGGGAGCTGTTTTTT

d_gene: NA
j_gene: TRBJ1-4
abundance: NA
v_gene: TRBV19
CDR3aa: CASSSLGEGDEKLFF
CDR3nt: TGTGCCAGTAGTTCCTTGGGGGAGGGAGATGAAAAACTGTTTTTT

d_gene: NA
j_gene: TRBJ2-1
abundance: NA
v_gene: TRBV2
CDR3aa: CASSPWTPADEQFF
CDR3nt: TGTGCCAGCAGCCCTTGGACTCCCGCAGATGAGCAGTTCTTC

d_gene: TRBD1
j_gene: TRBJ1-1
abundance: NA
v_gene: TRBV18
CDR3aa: CASSPRPPGQGNTEAFF
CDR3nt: TGTGCCAGCTCACCACGCCCCCCGGGACAGGGGAACACTGAAGCTTTCTTT

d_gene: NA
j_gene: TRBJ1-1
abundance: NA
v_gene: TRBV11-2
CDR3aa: CASSLVRAQAGTEAFF
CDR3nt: TGTGCCAGCAGCTTAGTTCGTGCACAGGCCGGCACTGAAGCTTTCTTT

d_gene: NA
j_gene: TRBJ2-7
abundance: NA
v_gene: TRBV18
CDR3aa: CASSPFSGDSSYEQYF
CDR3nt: TGTGCCAGCTCACCATTTAGCGGGGACAGCTCCTACGAGCAGTACTTC

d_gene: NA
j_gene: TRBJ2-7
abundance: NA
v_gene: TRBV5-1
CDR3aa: CASSLGGTVFYEQYF
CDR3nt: TGCGCCAGCAGCTTGGGCGGGACAGTTTTCTACGAGCAGTACTTC

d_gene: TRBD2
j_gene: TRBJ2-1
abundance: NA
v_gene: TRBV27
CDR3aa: CASSLSVASGRGGEQFF
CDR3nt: TGTGCCAGCAGTTTATCGGTAGCTAGCGGGAGAGGAGGTGAGCAGTTCTTC

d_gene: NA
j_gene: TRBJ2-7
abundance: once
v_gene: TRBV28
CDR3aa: CASSTYEQYF
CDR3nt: TGTGCCAGCAGCACATACGAGCAGTACTTC

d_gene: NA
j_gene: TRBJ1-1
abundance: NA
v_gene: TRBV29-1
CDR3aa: CSVDIQNTEAFF
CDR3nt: TGCAGCGTTGACATCCAGAACACTGAAGCTTTCTTT

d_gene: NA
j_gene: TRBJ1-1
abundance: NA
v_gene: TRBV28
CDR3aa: CASSLKPQLPTEAFF
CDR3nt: TGTGCCAGCAGTTTAAAACCCCAACTGCCCACTGAAGCTTTCTTT

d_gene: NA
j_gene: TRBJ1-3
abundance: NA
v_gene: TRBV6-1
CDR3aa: CASSEQGNTIYF
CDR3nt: TGTGCCAGCAGTGAACAGGGAAACACCATATATTTT

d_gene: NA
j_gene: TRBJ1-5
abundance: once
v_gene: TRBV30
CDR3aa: CAWSVGAGGNQPQHF
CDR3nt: TGTGCCTGGAGTGTAGGGGCAGGAGGGAATCAGCCCCAGCATTTT

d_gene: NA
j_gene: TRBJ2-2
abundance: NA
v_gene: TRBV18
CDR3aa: CASSLGHNTGELFF
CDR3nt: TGTGCCAGCTCACTGGGACACAACACCGGGGAGCTGTTTTTT

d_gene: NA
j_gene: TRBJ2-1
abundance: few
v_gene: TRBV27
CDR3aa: CASSPSVSYNEQFF
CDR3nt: TGTGCCAGCTCGCCTAGCGTATCCTACAATGAGCAGTTCTTC

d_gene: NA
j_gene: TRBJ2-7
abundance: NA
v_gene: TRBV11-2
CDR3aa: CASSSSTGRGSYEQYF
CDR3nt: TGTGCCAGCAGCTCCTCTACCGGCCGCGGGTCCTACGAGCAGTACTTC

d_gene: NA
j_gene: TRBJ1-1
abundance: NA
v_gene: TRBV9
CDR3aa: CASSVGQMNTEAFF
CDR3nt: TGTGCCAGCAGCGTAGGCCAGATGAACACTGAAGCTTTCTTT

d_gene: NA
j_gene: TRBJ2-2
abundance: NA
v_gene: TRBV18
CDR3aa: CASSPTFPGTGELFF
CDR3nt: TGTGCCAGCTCGCCCACTTTTCCGGGAACCGGGGAGCTGTTTTTT

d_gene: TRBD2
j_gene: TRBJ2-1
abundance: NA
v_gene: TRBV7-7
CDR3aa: CASSLGQREPVDEQFF
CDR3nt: TGTGCTAGCAGCTTAGGGCAGCGGGAACCGGTGGATGAGCAGTTCTTC

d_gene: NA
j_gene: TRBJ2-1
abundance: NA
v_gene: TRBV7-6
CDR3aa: CASSEWGLNEQFF
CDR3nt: TGTGCCAGCAGCGAATGGGGGCTGAATGAGCAGTTCTTC

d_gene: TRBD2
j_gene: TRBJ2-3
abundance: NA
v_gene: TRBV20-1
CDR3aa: CSASRGSGRALGDTQYF
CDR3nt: TGCAGTGCTAGTAGGGGTAGCGGGAGGGCCCTGGGAGATACGCAGTATTTT

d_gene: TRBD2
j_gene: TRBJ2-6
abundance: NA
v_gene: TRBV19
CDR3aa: CASSMSGRAGSGANVLTF
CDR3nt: TGTGCCAGTAGTATGTCGGGGAGGGCGGGGAGCGGGGCCAACGTCCTGACTTTC

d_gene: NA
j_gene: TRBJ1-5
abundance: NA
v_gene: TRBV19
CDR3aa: CASSIQPTGQIQHF
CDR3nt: TGTGCCAGTAGTATACAACCCACAGGACAAATCCAGCATTTT

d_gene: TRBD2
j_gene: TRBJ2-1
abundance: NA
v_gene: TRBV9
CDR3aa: CASSLRGPGLAGRNEQFF
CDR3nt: TGTGCCAGCAGCCTACGAGGTCCGGGACTAGCGGGGCGCAATGAGCAGTTCTTC

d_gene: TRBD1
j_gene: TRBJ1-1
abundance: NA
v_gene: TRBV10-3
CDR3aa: CAISSTTGGNTEAFF
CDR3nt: TGTGCCATCAGCTCAACGACAGGGGGAAACACTGAAGCTTTCTTT

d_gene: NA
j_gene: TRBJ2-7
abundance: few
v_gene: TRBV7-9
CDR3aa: CASSPPESSVNPYEQYF
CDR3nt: TGTGCCAGCAGCCCCCCTGAGAGTAGCGTAAACCCCTACGAGCAGTACTTC

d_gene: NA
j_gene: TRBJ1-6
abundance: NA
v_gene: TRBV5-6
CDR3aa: CASSFLYNSPLHF
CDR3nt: TGTGCCAGCAGCTTCCTTTATAATTCACCCCTCCACTTT

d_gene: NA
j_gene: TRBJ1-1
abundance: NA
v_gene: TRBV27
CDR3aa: CASSLSRGAEAFF
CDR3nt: TGTGCCAGCAGTTTATCAAGAGGTGCTGAAGCTTTCTTT

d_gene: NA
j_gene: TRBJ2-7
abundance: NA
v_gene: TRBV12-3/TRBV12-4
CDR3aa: CASSNLAGEQYF
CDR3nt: TGTGCCAGCAGCAACCTGGCAGGCGAGCAGTACTTC